This T cell receptor (beta chain) stems from a study of blood T cell repertoires in COVID-19. The wider study: COVID-19 samples collected from the United States, Italy and Spain covered acute and convalescent phases. PBMCs, B-cell-depleted T cells, or T cells provided the cDNA or gDNA that made up the material.

Original processing notes: Estimates of nucleated cell counts were drawn from the amplification of reference gene primers. The protocol was immunoSEQ multiplex PCR, while the TCRdb copy is restricted to in-frame clones and leaves out a portion. From that table come the V and J calls and clone size; the DNA was used to work out D and trimming. The sample gives around 50,000 clones, around 80% of which show up once; around 8.2% is in the top ten. Germline V lookup: CDR1 MDHEN, CDR2 SYDVKM. With 7 bases removed from V and 6 bases from J, the gap between germline ends came to 19 bases. CDR3 length: 15 residues.

The chain couples TRBV28 to TRBJ1-5, with TRBD1 as a possible D gene (6 bases). This receptor was obtained from an elderly woman with acute or convalescent COVID-19. The sample consisted of peripheral blood. CDR3 residues: CASTRGGGTGQPQHF. CDR3 nucleotides: TGTGCCAGCACCCGAGGGGGGGGCACGGGTCAGCCCCAGCATTTT.